Shown below are 32 T cell receptor beta chains from a single sample sequenced in a study of T-cell memory formation after mild COVID-19. TCRdb analysed the 5' RACE reads with MiXCR anew, one entry per CDR3 protein. The data show hundreds of thousands of distinct CDR3 sequences, more than 15% seen once. Sequencing was done on a sample of PBMCs or a T cell subset sorted from them (not recorded which). These receptors came from a man younger than 35 who had mild COVID-19 (a few samples of this study predate the infection). Cell type and time point are not known.

CDR3 nucleotide sequence: TGTGCCATCAGTGAGTCGGGAGATACGCAGTATTTT. Translating gives CAISESGDTQYF. The J gene is TRBJ2-3, the V gene TRBV10-3; D gene ambiguous. Germline assignment: CDR1 ENHRY and CDR2 SYGVKD. This CDR3 spans 12 amino acids. Trimming removed 0 bases from V and 5 bases from J, with 3 bases in between.

The chain uses TRBV4-3 and TRBJ2-1, with D tentatively TRBD1 or TRBD2 (5 bases each). This CDR3 comprises 17 residues. Trimming shortened V by 0 bases and J by 5 bases, and 17 bases separated the two germline ends. Germline V gene sequence: CDR1 LGHNA, CDR2 YSLEER. CDR3 sequence reads: CASSQDRGGGPHNEQFF. CDR3 in DNA: TGCGCCAGCAGCCAAGATCGAGGTGGGGGACCTCACAATGAGCAGTTCTTC.

The chain carries TRBV12-3 or TRBV12-4 and TRBJ1-2; the match to TRBD1 covers 7 bases. The ends lost 4 bases at V and 4 bases at J; junction bases unmatched: 6. The CDR3 is made up of 14 amino acids. For the CDR3, the DNA is TGTGCCAGCAGTTATGGAACAGGGGCCTATGGCTACACCTTC. This codes for CASSYGTGAYGYTF.

The table lists this clonotype with a few counts. The chain links TRBV7-6 to TRBJ1-3; the D gene is possibly TRBD1 (5 bases). This CDR3 is built from 15 residues. V was trimmed by 3 bases and J by 0 bases, leaving 9 bases between them. The germline V gene has CDR1 SGHVS and CDR2 FNYEAQ. In nucleotides, the CDR3 is TGTGCCAGCAGCTTGGCAGGGAGCTCTGGAAACACCATATATTTT. It yields the protein CASSLAGSSGNTIYF.

The chain has TRBV5-1 and TRBJ2-5, with D tentatively TRBD1 or TRBD2 (6 bases each). The V gene lost 4 bases and the J gene lost 0 bases, with 19 bases spanning the gap. This CDR3 region has 17 residues. Per germline, CDR1 SGHRS and CDR2 YFSETQ. CDR3 bases: TGCGCCAGCAGCCCGCGGGGCGACAGGCGTCACCAAGAGACCCAGTACTTC. Translation gives CASSPRGDRRHQETQYF.

V is TRBV4-1 and J is TRBJ1-1; no clear D. The CDR3 runs to 16 residues. V shed 0 bases and J shed 9 bases, with 20 bases lying between them. Germline V gene lookup returns CDR1 MGHRA and CDR2 YSYEKL. Here the CDR3 reads CASSQDLRVPKPQAFF. The CDR3 DNA sequence: TGCGCCAGCAGCCAAGATCTCCGGGTGCCGAAGCCCCAAGCTTTCTTT.

V is TRBV5-6 and J is TRBJ2-7; D uncertain. The CDR3 extends over 11 amino acids. Germline CDR1 is SGHDT and CDR2 is YYEEEE. Trimming took 4 bases from V and 4 from J, leaving 6 bases between them. CDR3 nucleotides: TGTGCCAGCAGCGCGCAATACGAGCAGTACTTC. As protein: CASSAQYEQYF.

This clonotype was counted only a few times. The chain carries TRBV29-1 and TRBJ1-2; no clear D. Trimming took off 6 bases at V and 0 bases at J, with 14 bases between the two ends. Germline CDR1 SQVTM, CDR2 ANQGSEA. The CDR3 loop spans 14 amino acids. This chain's CDR3 is CSVAAGSSNYGYTF. CDR3 coding DNA: TGCAGCGTGGCCGCGGGAAGTTCTAACTATGGCTACACCTTC.

This clonotype was picked up many times. This chain uses TRBV7-2 with TRBJ2-5, with D uncertain. CDR3 size: 11 residues. V was clipped by 5 bases and J by 5 bases, with 6 bases between them. Germline V CDR1 and CDR2: SGHTA, FQGNSA. This CDR3 reads CASSPSETQYF. The CDR3 DNA sequence: TGTGCCAGCAGCCCTTCGGAGACCCAGTACTTC.

Here the CDR3 DNA reads TGTGCCAGCCTGAGGGGTCGACAGGGGAGAACTGAAGCTTTCTTT. It yields the protein CASLRGRQGRTEAFF. This chain connects TRBV6-5 to TRBJ1-1; 8 bases map to TRBD1. Germline assignment: CDR1 MNHEY and CDR2 SVGAGI. The CDR3 extends over 15 amino acids. The V gene end was trimmed by 8 bases and the J gene end by 5 bases; junction bases not matched to a gene: 13.

The chain has TRBV7-8 and TRBJ1-5; D remains unclear. Trimming removed 5 bases at V and 0 bases at J, with 17 bases between. The CDR3 sequence is 17 residues long. Germline CDR1 and CDR2: SGHVS and FQNEAQ. The CDR3 here is CASSPRPRVDSNQPQHF. The CDR3 nucleotides are TGTGCCAGCAGCCCCAGGCCCCGGGTTGATAGCAATCAGCCCCAGCATTTT.

The rearrangement uses TRBV6-5 and TRBJ2-1, with a weak D call TRBD2 (7 bases). Germline V gene data show CDR1 as MNHEY and CDR2 as SVGAGI. The CDR3 extends over 15 amino acids. V lost 2 bases and J lost 5, with 13 bases in between. The CDR3 is CASSYTKGGHNEQFF. CDR3 sequence (DNA): TGTGCCAGCAGTTACACCAAGGGGGGGCACAATGAGCAGTTCTTC.

V gene TRBV15 combines with J gene TRBJ1-6; perhaps TRBD1 as D (6 bases). Germline values: CDR1 LNHNV, CDR2 YYDKDF (reference sequence). V lost 2 bases, J lost 8 bases, and 16 bases lay in between. This CDR3 has 16 amino acids. CDR3 sequence reads: CATSRSRARGDSPLHF. CDR3 nucleotide sequence: TGTGCCACCAGCAGATCCCGCGCCAGGGGTGATTCACCCCTCCACTTT.

This clonotype was seen at least ten times. V is TRBV7-8 and J is TRBJ2-5; D call uncertain. This CDR3 has 13 residues. Germline V gene sequence: CDR1 SGHVS, CDR2 FQNEAQ. Trimming stripped 5 bases from V and 1 base from J, with 8 bases between. CDR3 sequence: CASSLRFQETQYF. The CDR3 DNA reads as TGTGCCAGCAGCCTTCGTTTCCAAGAGACCCAGTACTTC.

This rearrangement joins TRBV5-1 to TRBJ1-2; D might be TRBD1 (6 bases). The germline V gene has CDR1 SGHRS and CDR2 YFSETQ. This CDR3 has 15 amino acids. Trimming stripped 0 bases from V and 6 bases from J, with 15 bases between. In DNA, the CDR3 is TGCGCCAGCAGCTTGGTTGGCCAGGGGATTGATGGCTACACCTTC. Its translation: CASSLVGQGIDGYTF.

This clonotype was counted a few times. This rearrangement joins TRBV18 to TRBJ1-1; D is unclear. From germline, CDR1 is KGHSH and CDR2 LQKENI. This CDR3 comprises 12 residues. V lost 3 bases and J 8 bases, leaving 10 bases between the germline ends. The CDR3 reads CASSPRATEAFF. CDR3 nucleotides: TGTGCCAGCTCACCCCGGGCGACAGAAGCTTTCTTT.

This clonotype showed up many times. V usage is TRBV15 and J usage is TRBJ1-1; D not resolved. CDR1 is LNHNV, CDR2 YYDKDF, per germline (reference sequence). This CDR3 has 13 amino acids. V was cut by 2 bases and J by 13 bases, with 17 bases left in between. CDR3 protein: CATSRRGTPDVFF. The DNA of the CDR3 is TGTGCCACCAGCAGACGAGGAACGCCTGACGTTTTCTTT.

This chain links TRBV5-4 with TRBJ2-3; no clear D gene. Germline V CDR1 and CDR2: SGHNT, YYREEE (reference sequence). The CDR3 is made up of 14 amino acids. Trimming took 0 bases from V and 3 from J, leaving 8 bases between them. As DNA, the CDR3 is TGTGCCAGCAGCTTGGTCGGCCAGACAGATACGCAGTATTTT. This translates into CASSLVGQTDTQYF.

This clonotype was seen many times. The chain recombines TRBV20-1 with TRBJ1-4; the D gene is possibly TRBD1 (5 bases). In germline, CDR1 is DFQATT, CDR2 SNEGSKA (reference sequence). V was cut by 6 bases and J by 0 bases, with 17 bases left in between. The CDR3 consists of 16 residues. CDR3 DNA: TGCAGTGCCCCACGGGGTCAGGGAGCAACTAATGAAAAACTGTTTTTT. This gives the protein CSAPRGQGATNEKLFF.

This clonotype has only a few counts. V gene TRBV7-2 combines with J gene TRBJ2-3; 10 positions match TRBD1. The CDR3 loop spans 14 amino acids. Germline values: CDR1 SGHTA, CDR2 FQGNSA. The ends lost 5 bases at V and 7 bases at J; junction bases unmatched: 6. The CDR3 protein is CASSRDRGVNTQYF. In nucleotides, the CDR3 is TGTGCCAGCAGCCGGGACAGGGGCGTGAATACGCAGTATTTT.

The table lists this clonotype with a few counts. This sequence joins TRBV5-1 and TRBJ1-1; D is perhaps TRBD1 (6 bases). CDR3 length: 14 amino acids. V lost 4 bases and J 4 bases, leaving 14 bases between the germline ends. Germline V lookup: CDR1 SGHRS, CDR2 YFSETQ. CDR3: CASSTAQGPTEAFF. The CDR3 region has the DNA TGCGCCAGCAGCACGGCACAGGGACCCACTGAAGCTTTCTTT.

The chain links TRBV20-1 to TRBJ2-5, with 9 nucleotides matching TRBD1. The CDR3 consists of 14 residues. Germline CDR1 and CDR2: DFQATT and SNEGSKA (reference sequence). V shed 6 bases, J shed 7 bases, and the junction held 12 bases outside the gene matches. CDR3 sequence reads: CSAHPPGQGTTQYF. The CDR3, as DNA: TGCAGTGCCCACCCTCCGGGACAGGGAACGACCCAGTACTTC.

This clonotype was seen more than once but under ten times. The V and J genes are TRBV7-2 and TRBJ1-5; maybe TRBD1 (5 bases). Germline V gene sequence: CDR1 SGHTA, CDR2 FQGNSA. V lost 5 bases, J lost 8 bases, and 19 bases lay in between. The length of the CDR3 is 15 residues. CDR3 region: CASSRQSGDGEPQHF. The CDR3 bases are TGTGCCAGCAGCCGTCAATCGGGGGACGGAGAGCCCCAGCATTTT.

This clonotype was recorded a few times. The rearrangement links TRBV12-3 or TRBV12-4 to TRBJ1-5; 9 nucleotides agree with TRBD1. With V trimmed by 6 bases and J by 3 bases, 6 bases remained unmatched. The CDR3 runs to 15 residues. CDR3: CASRRTGAFNQPQHF. Here the CDR3 DNA reads TGTGCCAGCAGAAGGACAGGGGCATTCAATCAGCCCCAGCATTTT.

This clonotype was found a few times. The rearrangement links TRBV27 to TRBJ2-3; D may be TRBD2 (5 bases). Trimming took off 5 bases at V and 0 bases at J, with 12 bases between the two ends. Looked up from germline, CDR1 is MNHEY and CDR2 is SMNVEV (reference sequence). CDR3 length: 15 amino acids. DNA of the CDR3: TGTGCCAGCAGTCCCAGACGGACTAGCACAGATACGCAGTATTTT. Translated, it gives CASSPRRTSTDTQYF.

V gene TRBV12-3 or TRBV12-4 combines with J gene TRBJ1-5; 11 bases agree with TRBD1. CDR3 length: 14 amino acids. After removal of 6 bases from V and 7 bases from J, the junction contained 5 bases not matched to a gene. The CDR3 bases are TGTGCCAGCAGGGACAGGGGGCTAAGCCAGCCCCAGCATTTT. This translates into CASRDRGLSQPQHF.

V and J are TRBV12-3 or TRBV12-4 and TRBJ1-2, with 7 bases lining up with TRBD1. Losses at the gene ends were 5 bases for V and 1 base for J; bases not matched to a gene: 10. The CDR3 has 16 amino acids. CDR3 sequence (DNA): TGTGCCAGCAGTAAAGGGACAGTACCCTTTAACTATGGCTACACCTTC. The encoded protein is CASSKGTVPFNYGYTF.

The genes are TRBV10-3 and TRBJ1-5; D is undetermined. The V and J ends lost 9 bases and 2 bases respectively, with 11 bases between them. Germline CDR1 ENHRY, CDR2 SYGVKD. The CDR3 has 13 residues. CDR3 region: CAIGVNGNQPQHF. CDR3 in DNA: TGTGCCATAGGCGTAAATGGCAATCAGCCCCAGCATTTT.

The chain employs TRBV3-1 and TRBJ1-1; D is ambiguous. The V gene's germline CDR1 is LGHDT and CDR2 YNNKEL (reference sequence). The CDR3 has 15 amino acids. The V and J ends lost 6 bases and 2 bases respectively, with 16 bases between them. The CDR3 nucleotides are TGTGCCAGCAGACAGCGACTTAAGGGTAACACTGAAGCTTTCTTT. It codes for CASRQRLKGNTEAFF.

The chain employs TRBV7-9 and TRBJ1-1; the match to TRBD1 covers 7 bases. Germline V gene lookup returns CDR1 SEHNR and CDR2 FQNEAQ (reference sequence). Trimming at V came to 4 bases and at J to 3 bases, leaving 8 bases not matched to a gene. The CDR3 consists of 15 residues. The CDR3 DNA reads TGTGCCAGCAGCTCCGAGCCAGGGGGGGACACTGAAGCTTTCTTT. Amino acids: CASSSEPGGDTEAFF.

CDR3 sequence: CASSLEWTEAFF. Here the CDR3 DNA reads TGTGCCAGCAGCTTAGAGTGGACTGAAGCTTTCTTT. The J gene is TRBJ1-1, the V gene TRBV7-2, with D unresolved. Trimming left V 1 base short and J 5 bases short, with 5 bases between. This CDR3 contains 12 residues. CDR1 and CDR2 from the germline V gene are SGHTA and FQGNSA.

This clonotype was seen more than once but under ten times. The chain carries TRBV4-1 and TRBJ2-7; tentatively, D is TRBD1 or TRBD2 (5 bases each). This CDR3 has 15 residues. Trimming took off 1 base at V and 3 bases at J, with 13 bases between the two ends. Germline V lookup: CDR1 MGHRA, CDR2 YSYEKL. The CDR3 sequence is CASSQGQRGVYEQYF. The DNA of the CDR3 is TGCGCCAGCAGCCAAGGACAGCGAGGGGTCTACGAGCAGTACTTC.